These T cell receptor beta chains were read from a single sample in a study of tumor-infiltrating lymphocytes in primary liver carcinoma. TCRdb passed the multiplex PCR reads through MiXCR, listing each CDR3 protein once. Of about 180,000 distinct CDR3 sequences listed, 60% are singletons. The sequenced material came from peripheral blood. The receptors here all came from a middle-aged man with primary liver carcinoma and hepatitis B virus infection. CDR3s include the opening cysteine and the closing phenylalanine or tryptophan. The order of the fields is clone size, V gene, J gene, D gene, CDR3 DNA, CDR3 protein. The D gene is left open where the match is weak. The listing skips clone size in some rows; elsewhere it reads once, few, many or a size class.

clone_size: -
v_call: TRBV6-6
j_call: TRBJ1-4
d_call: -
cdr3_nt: TGTGCCAGCAGTCTCACGGCCCTTAATGAAAAACTGTTTTTT
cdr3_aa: CASSLTALNEKLFF

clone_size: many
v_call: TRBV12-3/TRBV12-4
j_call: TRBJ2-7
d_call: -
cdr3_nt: TGTGCCAGCAGTCTGTGGGACGGCTCCTACGAGCAGTACTTC
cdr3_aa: CASSLWDGSYEQYF

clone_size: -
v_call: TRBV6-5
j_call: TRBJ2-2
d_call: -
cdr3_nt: TGTGCCACACGGGACCTCAGAGGACCGAACACCGGGGAGCTGTTTTTT
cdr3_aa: CATRDLRGPNTGELFF

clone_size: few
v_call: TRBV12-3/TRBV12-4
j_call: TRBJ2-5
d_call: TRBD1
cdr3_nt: TGTGCCAGCAGTTTGGGGACAGGGAAAGAGACCCAGTACTTC
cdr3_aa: CASSLGTGKETQYF

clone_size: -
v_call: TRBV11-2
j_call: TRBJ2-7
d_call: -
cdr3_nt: TGTGCCAGCAGAGGTGGGAGGAAGGTCTACGAGCAGTACTTC
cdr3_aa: CASRGGRKVYEQYF

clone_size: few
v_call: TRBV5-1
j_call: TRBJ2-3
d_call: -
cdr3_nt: TGCGCCAGCAGCTTGGTGGCCTCCACAGATACGCAGTATTTT
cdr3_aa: CASSLVASTDTQYF

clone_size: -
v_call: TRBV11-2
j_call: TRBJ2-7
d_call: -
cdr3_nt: TGTGCCAGCAGCTTAGTAACTAACGGGAGCTACGAGCAGTGCTTC
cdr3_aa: CASSLVTNGSYEQCF

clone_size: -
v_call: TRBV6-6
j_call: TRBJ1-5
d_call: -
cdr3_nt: TGTGCCAGCAGTTATACTTGGGGAAGCAATCAGCCCCAGCATTTT
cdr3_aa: CASSYTWGSNQPQHF

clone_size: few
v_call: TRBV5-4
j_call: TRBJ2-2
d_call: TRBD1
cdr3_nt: TGTGCCAGCAGCCAGGACAGGGGCCCACCCACCGGGGAGCTGTTTTTT
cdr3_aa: CASSQDRGPPTGELFF

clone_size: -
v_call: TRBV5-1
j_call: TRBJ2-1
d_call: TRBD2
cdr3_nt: TGCGCCAGCAGCTTTCCCCCGGGACTAGCGGGAGACGAGCGGTACTTC
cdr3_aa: CASSFPPGLAGDERYF

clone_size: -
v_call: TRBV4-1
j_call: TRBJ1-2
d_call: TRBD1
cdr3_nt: TGCGCCAGCAGCCACCCTTTGGGACAGGGCCTCTATGGCTACACCTTC
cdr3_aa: CASSHPLGQGLYGYTF

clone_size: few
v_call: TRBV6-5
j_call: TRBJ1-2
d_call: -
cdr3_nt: TGTGCCAGCAGTTACTCTCCGGGGCTCACCTATGGCTACACCTTC
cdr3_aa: CASSYSPGLTYGYTF

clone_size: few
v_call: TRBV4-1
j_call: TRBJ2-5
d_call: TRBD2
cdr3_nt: TGCGCCAGCAGCGAGGTAGCGGGAGAAGAGACCCAGTACTTC
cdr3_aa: CASSEVAGEETQYF

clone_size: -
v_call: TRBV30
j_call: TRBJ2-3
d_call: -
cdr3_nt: TGTGCCTGGGCGGCCACAGATGCGCAATATTTT
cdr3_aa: CAWAATDAQYF

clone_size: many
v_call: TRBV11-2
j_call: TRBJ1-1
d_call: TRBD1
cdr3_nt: TGTGCCAGCAGTTTTCAGGGGGGAGCTTTCTTT
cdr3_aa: CASSFQGGAFF

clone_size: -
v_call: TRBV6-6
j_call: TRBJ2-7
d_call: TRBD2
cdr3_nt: TGTGCCAGCAGTTACCCGTCACTAGCGGGAACCTACGGGCAGTACTTC
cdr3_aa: CASSYPSLAGTYGQYF

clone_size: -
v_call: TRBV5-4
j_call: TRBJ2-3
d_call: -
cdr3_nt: TGTGCAAGCAGCTTGGCCGTGACTAGGTGGTTAGATACGCAGTATTTT
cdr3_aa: CASSLAVTRWLDTQYF

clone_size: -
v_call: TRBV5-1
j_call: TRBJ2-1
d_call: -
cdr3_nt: TGCGCCAGCAGCACGGGACTTAGCTCCTACAATGAGCAGTTCTTC
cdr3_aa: CASSTGLSSYNEQFF

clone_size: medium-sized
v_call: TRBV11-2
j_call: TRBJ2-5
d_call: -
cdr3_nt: TGTGCCAGCAGCTTAGGGACAGCGCAAGAGACCCAGTACTTC
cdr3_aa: CASSLGTAQETQYF

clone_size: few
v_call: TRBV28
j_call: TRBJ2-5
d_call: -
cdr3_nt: TGTGCCAGCAGTTCCCTAACGGTAGGGACGCGAGAGACCCAGTACTTC
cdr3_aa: CASSSLTVGTRETQYF

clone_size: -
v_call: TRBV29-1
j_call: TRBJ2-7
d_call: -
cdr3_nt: TGCAGCGTTGGGGGGCGGCAGGGAACCTACGAGCAGTACTTC
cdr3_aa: CSVGGRQGTYEQYF

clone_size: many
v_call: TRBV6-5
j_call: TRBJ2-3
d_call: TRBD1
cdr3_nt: TGTGCCAGCAGTTACTCGGCGCAGGGGGCCCCAGATACGCAGTATTTT
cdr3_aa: CASSYSAQGAPDTQYF

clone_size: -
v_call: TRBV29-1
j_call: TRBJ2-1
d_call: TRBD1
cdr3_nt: TGCAACGTTCACCAGGACAGGGTTAGTGGTGAGCAGTTCTTC
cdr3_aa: CNVHQDRVSGEQFF

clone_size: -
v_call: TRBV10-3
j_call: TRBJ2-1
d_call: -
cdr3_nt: TGTGCCATCAGTGAGTCGACAGGTTACAATGAGCAGTTCTTC
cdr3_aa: CAISESTGYNEQFF

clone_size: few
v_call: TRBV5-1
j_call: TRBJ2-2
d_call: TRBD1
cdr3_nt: TGCGCCAGCAGCAGCTTGGTGACAGGGGACACCGGGGAGCTGTTTTTT
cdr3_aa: CASSSLVTGDTGELFF

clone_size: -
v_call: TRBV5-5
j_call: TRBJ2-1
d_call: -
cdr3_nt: TGTGCCAGCAGCTGGACCCAGGATTCCTACATTGAGCAGTTCTTC
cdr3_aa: CASSWTQDSYIEQFF

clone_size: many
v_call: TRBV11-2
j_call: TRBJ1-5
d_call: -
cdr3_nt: TGTGCCAGCAGCGTCGGGGATTCCCGGCCCCAGCATTTT
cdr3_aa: CASSVGDSRPQHF

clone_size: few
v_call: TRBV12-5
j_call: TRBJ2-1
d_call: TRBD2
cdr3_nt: TGTGCTAGTGGTTTGTCAGACCCGGGACTAGCGTCTCGTGATGAGCAGTTCTTC
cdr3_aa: CASGLSDPGLASRDEQFF

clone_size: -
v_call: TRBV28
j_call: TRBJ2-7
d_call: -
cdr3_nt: TGTGCCAGCAGTCCTCATGCTGACGAGCAGTACTTC
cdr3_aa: CASSPHADEQYF

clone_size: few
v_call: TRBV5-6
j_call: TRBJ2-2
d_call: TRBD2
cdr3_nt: TGTGCCAGCAGTGCTAGCGGGAGACCCACCGGGGAGCTGTTTTTT
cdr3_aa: CASSASGRPTGELFF

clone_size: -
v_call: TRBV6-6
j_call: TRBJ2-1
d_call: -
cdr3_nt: TGTGCCAGCACCGAAAGCAGGGGAAATGAGCAGTTCTTC
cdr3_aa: CASTESRGNEQFF

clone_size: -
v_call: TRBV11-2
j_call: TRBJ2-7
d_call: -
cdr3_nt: TGTGCCAGCAGCTTAGTCCTAGAGGGAGATTATCCCTACGAGCAGTATTTC
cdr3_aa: CASSLVLEGDYPYEQYF

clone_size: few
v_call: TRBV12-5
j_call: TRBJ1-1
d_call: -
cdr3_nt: TGTGCTAGTGGTCCCGAGGCGGGGCTTAACACTGAAGCTTTCTTT
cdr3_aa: CASGPEAGLNTEAFF

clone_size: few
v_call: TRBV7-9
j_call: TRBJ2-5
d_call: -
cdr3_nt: TGTGCCAGCAGCTTATTAACAGGGGGGGTCCAAGAGACCCAGTACTTC
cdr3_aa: CASSLLTGGVQETQYF

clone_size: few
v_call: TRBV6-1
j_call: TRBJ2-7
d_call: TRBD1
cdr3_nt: TGTGCCAGCAGTGACCAGCCGGACAGGGAACAGTACTTC
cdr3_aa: CASSDQPDREQYF

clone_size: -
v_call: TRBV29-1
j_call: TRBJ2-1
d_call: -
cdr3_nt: TGCAGCCTGGAGCCTCCTTCCAACTCCTACAATGAGCAGTTCTTC
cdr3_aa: CSLEPPSNSYNEQFF

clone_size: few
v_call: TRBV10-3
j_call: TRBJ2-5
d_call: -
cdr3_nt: TGTGCCATCAGTGAGTCTAGCGGACAAGAGGCCCAGTACTTC
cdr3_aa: CAISESSGQEAQYF

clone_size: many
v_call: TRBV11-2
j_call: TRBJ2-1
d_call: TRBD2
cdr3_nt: TGTGCCAGCAGCTTTGAACTAGCGGTCTACAATGAGCAGTTCTTC
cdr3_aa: CASSFELAVYNEQFF

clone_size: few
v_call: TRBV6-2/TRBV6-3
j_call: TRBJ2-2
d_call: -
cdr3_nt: TGTGCCAGCAGTTATTATAACACCGGGGAGCTGTTTTTT
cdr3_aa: CASSYYNTGELFF

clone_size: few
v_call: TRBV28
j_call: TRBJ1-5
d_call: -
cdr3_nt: TGTGCCAGCAGTATAAGGAGGACCCTACCCCAGCATTTT
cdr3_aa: CASSIRRTLPQHF

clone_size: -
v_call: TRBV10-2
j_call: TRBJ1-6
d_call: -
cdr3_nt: TGCGCCAGCAGAGAAATCTCCTATAATTCACCCTTCCACTTT
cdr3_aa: CASREISYNSPFHF

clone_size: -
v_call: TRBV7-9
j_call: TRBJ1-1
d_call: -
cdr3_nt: TGTGCCAGCATCCCCCAGGGCAACAGTGAAGCTTTCTTT
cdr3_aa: CASIPQGNSEAFF

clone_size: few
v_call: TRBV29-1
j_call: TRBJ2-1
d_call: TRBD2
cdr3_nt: TGCAGCGTCACGAGGGGACTAGCGGGATTTTTGAGGGAGCAGTTCTTC
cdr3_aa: CSVTRGLAGFLREQFF

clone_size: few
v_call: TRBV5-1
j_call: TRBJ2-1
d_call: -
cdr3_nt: TGCGCCAGCAGCTTCTCGAACAATGAGCAGTTCTTC
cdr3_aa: CASSFSNNEQFF

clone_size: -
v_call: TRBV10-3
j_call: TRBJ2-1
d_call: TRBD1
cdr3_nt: TGTGCCATCAGTGAACCAGGGGGTGATGAGCAGTTCTTC
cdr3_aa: CAISEPGGDEQFF

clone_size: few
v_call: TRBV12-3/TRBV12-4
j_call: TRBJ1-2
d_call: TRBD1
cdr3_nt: TGTGCCAGCAGTTCCCAGGGGGCATATGGCTACACCTTC
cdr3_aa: CASSSQGAYGYTF

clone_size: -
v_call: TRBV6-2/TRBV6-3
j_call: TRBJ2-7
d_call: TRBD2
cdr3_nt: TGTGCCACCACTCGCGGGAGCCCGACCTACGAGCAGTACTTC
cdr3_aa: CATTRGSPTYEQYF

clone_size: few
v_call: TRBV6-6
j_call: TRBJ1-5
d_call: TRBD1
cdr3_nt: TGTGCCAGCAGTTTGCCGACAGGGGCGAGCAATCAGCCCCAGCATTTT
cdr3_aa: CASSLPTGASNQPQHF

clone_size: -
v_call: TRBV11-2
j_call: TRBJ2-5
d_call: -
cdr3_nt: TGTGCCAGCAGCTTAGATCAACGGGAATGGAGAGAGACCCAATACTTC
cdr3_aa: CASSLDQREWRETQYF

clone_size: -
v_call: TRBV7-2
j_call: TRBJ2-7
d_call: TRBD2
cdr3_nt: TGTGCCAGCAGCTTAAGGCGGCTAGCGGGAGGGAAACAGTACTTC
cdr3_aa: CASSLRRLAGGKQYF

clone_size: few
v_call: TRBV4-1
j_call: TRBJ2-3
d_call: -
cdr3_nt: TGCGCCAGCAGCCAAACCTTCTTTCGGAGGATCACAGATACGCAGTATTTT
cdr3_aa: CASSQTFFRRITDTQYF

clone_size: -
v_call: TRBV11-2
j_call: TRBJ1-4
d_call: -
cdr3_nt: TGTGCCAGCAGCTTTGATAGGGAAGAACTGTTTTTT
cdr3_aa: CASSFDREELFF

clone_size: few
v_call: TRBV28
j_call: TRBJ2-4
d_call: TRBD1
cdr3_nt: TGTGCCAGCAGCGTGACAGGGGTTGACAAAAACATTCAGTACTTC
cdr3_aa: CASSVTGVDKNIQYF

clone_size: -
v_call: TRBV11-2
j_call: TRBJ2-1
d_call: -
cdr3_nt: TGTGCCAGCAGCCCCCCTCCTCGTAACGAGCAGTTCTTC
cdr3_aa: CASSPPPRNEQFF

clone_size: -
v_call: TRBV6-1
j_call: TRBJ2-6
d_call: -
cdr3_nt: TGTACCAGCAGTGAAAGAATGGGAGGCTCTGGGGCCAACGTCCTGACTTTC
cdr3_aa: CTSSERMGGSGANVLTF